The present TCR beta chain was sequenced within a study of prognosis after radiotherapy for stage I lung cancer. Study at large: It was considered that all non-small cell lung cancer patients were medically inoperable. For radiotherapy, patients got SBRT split into 3 to 5 fractions, giving a biologically effective dose of at least 100 Gy.

Study observations and caveats: Unique TCR clone counts were lower following stereotactic body radiation therapy (median approximately 9,600 versus 7,200).

Notes on this clonotype: Its specificity is not known. Lacking the conserved final phenylalanine or tryptophan, this CDR3 likely reflects a read error.

CDR3 length: 12 residues. V dropped 3 bases and J dropped 5 bases, with 10 bases sitting between them. CDR1 and CDR2 from the germline V gene are GTSNPN and SVGIG (reference sequence). Researchers used two-round multiplex PCR to amplify TCR beta CDR3 starting from genomic DNA. First-round PCR employed TRBV- and TRBJ-specific primers for each gene. TCRdb analysed the multiplex PCR reads with MiXCR anew, one entry per CDR3 protein. This table holds around 59,000 distinct CDR3 sequences, around 27% found once. The sequence came from a donor aged 50 or older with non-small cell lung cancer. This chain joins TRBV30 and TRBJ1-2; D is uncertain. Material: PBMCs, obtained before or after stereotactic body radiation therapy (not recorded which). CDR3 in DNA: TGTGCCTGGAGACGTTCCGGATATGGCTACACCCTC. This codes for CAWRRSGYGYTL.